The 9 T cell receptor beta chains in this list originate from one sample, sequenced in a study of T cell clonality in common variable immunodeficiency. The antigens these receptors bind are not known. General study results and limits: Reportedly, TCR beta sequences from common variable immunodeficiency showed fewer deletions and N-nucleotide insertions.

Repertoires were generated with immunoSEQ multiplex PCR, while TCRdb's copy carries only in-frame clones and drops some. The sample includes approximately 29,000 clones, none of them occurring once. The material sequenced was peripheral blood mononuclear cells. Receptors originate from a human donor with common variable immunodeficiency.

The sample holds many counts of this clone. Read coverage stops 3 residues before the CDR3 terminus; the germline J gene supplies the remainder. The chain has TRBV6-1 and TRBJ1-1; D not certain. This CDR3 spans 15 amino acids. Germline V gene data show CDR1 as MNHNS and CDR2 as SASEGT. V lost 3 bases to trimming and J lost 3 bases, with 14 bases between them. The covered CDR3 bases are TGTGCCAGCAGTGACGTGGCCGGCGGGTACACTGAA. Translated, it gives CASSDVAGGYTE. The whole CDR3 is CASSDVAGGYTEAFF.

This clone was seen at least ten times. The CDR3 is CASSFGTSGSETQYF. CDR3 DNA, as far as it was read: TGCGCCAGCAGCTTCGGTACTAGCGGGAGTGAGACC. J is TRBJ2-5 and V is TRBV5-1, with TRBD2 matching 11 bases. From the germline J gene comes the end of the CDR3, since the read stops 3 residues before it. The germline V gene encodes CDR1 SGHRS and CDR2 YFSETQ. The ends lost 2 bases at V and 5 bases at J; junction bases unmatched: 5. This CDR3 has 15 residues.

In its sample, this clone was seen many times. The read finishes 3 residues shy of the CDR3 end, and the germline J gene is used to complete it. The chain couples TRBV20-1 to TRBJ2-4; 12 positions match TRBD1. The ends lost 3 bases at V and 0 bases at J; junction bases unmatched: 6. Germline values: CDR1 DFQATT, CDR2 SNEGSKA (reference sequence). The CDR3 contains 17 residues. Partial CDR3 DNA: TGCAGTGCTAGGGGGACAGGGGGCTCACTAGCCAAAAACATT. Its protein product is CSARGTGGSLAKNI. The CDR3 in its entirety is CSARGTGGSLAKNIQYF.

This clone was counted many times. The CDR3 end lies 3 residues beyond the end of the read and is filled in from the germline J gene. The chain links TRBV20-1 to TRBJ2-3; the D gene is possibly TRBD2 (6 bases). Trimming left V 6 bases short and J 2 bases short, with 18 bases between. The CDR3 runs 15 residues. Germline CDR1 and CDR2: DFQATT and SNEGSKA (reference sequence). The covered CDR3 bases are TGCAGTGCCACCAGACTAGGGTCTGACACAGATACG. Its translation: CSATRLGSDTDT. The CDR3, in full, reads CSATRLGSDTDTQYF.

The sample holds many counts of this clone. The read is 3 residues too short to cover the CDR3 end, so that end is filled in from the germline J gene. The chain employs TRBV2 and TRBJ2-7; D ambiguous. The V end lost 6 bases, the J end lost 5 bases, and 8 bases lay between the germline ends. The CDR3 consists of 11 residues. In germline, CDR1 is SNHLY, CDR2 FYNNEI. CDR3 residues: CASRPVNEQYF. The CDR3 DNA, read in part, is TGTGCCAGCAGGCCAGTGAACGAG.

To note about this clone: The read ends 3 residues early relative to the CDR3; the germline J gene fills the gap. The V call is TRBV2, the J call TRBJ2-3; 8 bases fit TRBD1. Germline V gene sequence: CDR1 SNHLY, CDR2 FYNNEI. V dropped 6 bases and J dropped 0; count of bases not matched to a gene: 8. The CDR3 extends over 16 amino acids. The CDR3 spells CASRYGQGRSTDTQYF. The covered CDR3 bases are TGTGCCAGCAGATATGGACAGGGCCGTAGCACAGATACG.

This clone has a count of ten or more. Coverage ceases 3 residues before the CDR3 finishes, and the germline J gene fills in the end. The rearrangement links TRBV5-1 to TRBJ2-1, with a tentative D call TRBD1 (6 bases). V was shortened by 4 bases and J by 6 bases, with 14 bases between the two germline ends. CDR3 length: 14 amino acids. CDR1 is SGHRS and CDR2 is YFSETQ in the germline V gene. The chain's CDR3 is CASSPGQRFNEQFF. The DNA read from the CDR3 is TGCGCCAGCAGCCCCGGACAGAGATTCAATGAG.

As regards this clone: From the germline J gene comes the end of the CDR3, since the read stops 3 residues before it. The chain combines TRBV2 with TRBJ2-5; D is ambiguous. Trimming shortened V by 4 bases and J by 5 bases, and 14 bases separated the two germline ends. The CDR3 contains 14 residues. CDR1 SNHLY and CDR2 FYNNEI come from the germline V gene. CDR3 amino acids: CASSGTEKMETQYF. The sequenced part of the CDR3 DNA is TGTGCCAGCAGTGGAACAGAAAAGATGGAGACC.

In its sample, this clone was seen many times. Coverage ceases 3 residues before the CDR3 finishes, and the germline J gene fills in the end. V and J are TRBV7-9 and TRBJ1-1; D remains unclear. Trimming cost V 7 bases and J 3 bases, with 9 bases left between them. Germline V lookup: CDR1 SEHNR, CDR2 FQNEAQ (reference sequence). The CDR3 has 12 residues. The CDR3 sequence: CASNQLDTEAFF. The covered CDR3 bases are TGTGCCAGCAACCAACTAGACACTGAA.